The 26 T cell receptor beta chains presented below share a single source sample, sequenced in a study of tumor-infiltrating lymphocytes in primary liver carcinoma. The researchers obtained blood RNA from unsorted whole blood and also extracted germline DNA. TCR beta cDNA was reverse-transcribed from about 550 ng of total RNA. The reaction used a constant-region primer and ProtoScript II reverse transcriptase. Slightly modified ARM-PCR served as the procedure for the TCR beta libraries. These libraries came from three rounds of nested multiplex PCR. Rounds one and two of PCR, each of 10 cycles, were primed with TRBV1-TRBV30 forward primers and a C-beta reverse primer. TCRdb re-called the multiplex PCR reads through MiXCR, storing one row per CDR3 protein. The table includes almost 200,000 distinct CDR3 sequences, approximately 65% detected once. Material for sequencing was peripheral blood. The receptors come from a woman in her fifties or sixties with primary liver carcinoma and hepatitis B virus infection.

This chain joins TRBV6-1 and TRBJ2-1; D may be TRBD2 (6 bases). There are 14 residues in the CDR3. The germline gives CDR1 MNHNS, CDR2 SASEGT. V shed 5 bases and J shed 10 bases, with 18 bases lying between them. CDR3 in DNA: TGTGCCAGCAGTCGGGAGATTAGGGTAGGCGAGCAGTTCTTC. It codes for CASSREIRVGEQFF.

To note about this clonotype: Its ends do not fully match the called genes, so a read error is possible. The chain's CDR3 is CASSRTSGYKQYF. CDR3 DNA sequence: TGTGCCAGCAGTCGGACTAGCGGCTACAAGCAGTACTTC. This chain connects TRBV28 to TRBJ2-7; 10 bases map to TRBD2. In germline, CDR1 is MDHEN, CDR2 SYDVKM. This CDR3 comprises 13 residues.

About this clonotype itself: A junction boundary mismatches the germline segment, possibly from a read error. This chain joins TRBV11-2 and TRBJ2-1, with TRBD2 matching over 11 bases. The CDR3 runs 17 residues. Germline V CDR1 and CDR2: SGHAT, FQNNGV. CDR3: CASSFSTSGSSYNERFF. The CDR3 DNA sequence: TGTGCCAGCAGCTTCAGTACTAGCGGGAGCTCCTACAATGAGCGGTTCTTC.

The chain combines TRBV5-6 with TRBJ2-3; TRBD1 might be the D (6 bases). Per the germline V gene, CDR1 is SGHDT and CDR2 is YYEEEE. The CDR3 loop spans 16 amino acids. Trimming took 4 bases from V and 0 from J, leaving 15 bases between them. The CDR3 is CASSKTGQLSTDTQYF. CDR3 coding DNA: TGTGCCAGCAGCAAAACCGGACAGTTGAGCACAGATACGCAGTATTTT.

The rearrangement uses TRBV5-4 and TRBJ2-1; 11 bases agree with TRBD1. The CDR3 is 16 residues long. CDR1 is SGHNT and CDR2 is YYREEE in the germline V gene (reference sequence). The junction had 8 bases not matched to a gene; V was cut back by 3 bases and J by 6 bases. The CDR3: CASSSPAGTGGNEQFF. CDR3 nucleotide sequence: TGTGCCAGCAGCTCCCCCGCCGGGACAGGGGGCAATGAGCAGTTCTTC.

With regard to this clonotype: One end of the junction fails to match germline, which may point to a read error. The rearrangement links TRBV12-3 or TRBV12-4 to TRBJ2-1; D uncertain. The CDR3 runs to 12 residues. The CDR3 reads CDSTLSVGEQFF. The CDR3 DNA follows: TGTGACAGCACTTTATCGGTGGGAGAGCAGTTCTTC.

With regard to this clonotype: Since a much larger clone is just one base distant, this may be a read error. The chain uses TRBV29-1 and TRBJ1-3; D unclear. The CDR3 is made up of 13 amino acids. Per the germline V gene, CDR1 is SQVTM and CDR2 is ANQGSEA. CDR3 bases: TGCAACGTTGGACTTTCCTCTGGAAACACCATATATTTT. Translating gives CNVGLSSGNTIYF.

The rearrangement uses TRBV19 and TRBJ1-1; D is perhaps TRBD1 (6 bases). V was clipped by 3 bases and J by 4 bases, with 12 bases between them. CDR3 size: 14 residues. Per germline, CDR1 LNHDA and CDR2 SQIVND (reference sequence). The DNA of the CDR3 is TGTGCCAGTAGTATCGGCGCAGGGGTCACTGAAGCTTTCTTT. Its protein product is CASSIGAGVTEAFF.

This chain links TRBV24-1 with TRBJ2-1; D might be TRBD2 (6 bases). The CDR3 loop spans 13 amino acids. CDR1 is KGHDR and CDR2 is SFDVKD in the germline V gene. V lost 11 bases to trimming and J lost 3 bases, with 13 bases between them. The CDR3 is CAIAGSGYNEQFF. The CDR3 coding sequence is TGTGCCATTGCCGGTAGCGGCTACAATGAGCAGTTCTTC.

This clonotype was seen a single time. One junction end does not reproduce the germline sequence, and a read error may be involved. The chain uses TRBV6-5 and TRBJ1-2; TRBD1 might be the D (5 bases). Germline CDR1 is MNHEY and CDR2 is SVGAGI. The CDR3 sequence is 13 residues long. The CDR3 coding sequence is TGTGCCAGCAGTCCGACAGTTATCGGTGGCTACGCCTTC. The encoded protein is CASSPTVIGGYAF.

This clonotype was detected only once. As the CDR3 is not closed by the conserved phenylalanine or tryptophan, this likely results from a read error. The chain combines TRBV11-2 with TRBJ1-1; D gene ambiguous. The CDR3 is 12 amino acids. The V and J ends lost 1 base and 4 bases respectively, with 4 bases between them. CDR1 is SGHAT and CDR2 is FQNNGV in the germline V gene. This CDR3 reads CASSLGVTEAFS. CDR3 sequence (DNA): TGTGCCAGCAGCTTAGGGGTCACTGAAGCTTTCTCT.

In regard to this clonotype: At one end the junction does not follow the germline gene, possibly because of a read error. The chain carries TRBV4-1 and TRBJ2-7; no clear D gene. Germline CDR1 reads MGHRA; CDR2 reads YSYEKL. The CDR3 sequence is 18 residues long. The CDR3 here is CASSQDQDRATLLYEQCF. CDR3 coding DNA: TGCGCCAGCAGCCAAGATCAGGATCGGGCCACCCTTTTATACGAGCAGTGCTTC.

A note on this clonotype: At one of its ends the junction is not consistent with the germline gene, which may arise from a read error. This chain joins TRBV6-5 and TRBJ1-5; D is ambiguous. TRBJ2-3 matches the DNA end more closely, so the J call is doubtful. Per germline, CDR1 MNHEY and CDR2 SVGAGI. This CDR3 spans 13 amino acids. CDR3 coding DNA: TGTACCAGCAGTTACTCGATCTCTCAGCCCCAGTATTTT. Translating gives CTSSYSISQPQYF.

This clonotype was observed at least ten times. The V gene is TRBV6-1, the J gene TRBJ2-1; D is unclear. V lost 2 bases and J 9 bases, leaving 8 bases between the germline ends. The CDR3 covers 12 residues. Germline assignment: CDR1 MNHNS and CDR2 SASEGT. The CDR3 reads CASSEWVGEQFF. The CDR3 coding sequence is TGTGCCAGCAGTGAATGGGTAGGTGAGCAGTTCTTC.

As for this clonotype: The CDR3 end shows no conserved phenylalanine or tryptophan, and so a read error is likely. V is TRBV11-3 and J is TRBJ1-1, with 7 bases lining up with TRBD1. The V gene's germline CDR1 is SGHNT and CDR2 YENEEA. CDR3 length: 14 amino acids. The V gene end was trimmed by 3 bases and the J gene end by 0 bases; junction bases not matched to a gene: 1. The CDR3 DNA sequence: TGTGCCAGCAGCTTCGGGACAGTGAACACTGAAGCTTTCCCT. This sequence encodes CASSFGTVNTEAFP.

In the case of this clonotype: Given a much more abundant clone one base away, this may be a read error. This chain connects TRBV12-3 or TRBV12-4 to TRBJ2-3; TRBD2 is a possible D gene (6 bases). V was pared by 6 bases and J by 0 bases, with 10 bases between. The CDR3 length is 14 residues. The CDR3 reads CASSGRESTDTQYF. The CDR3 coding sequence is TGTGCCAGCAGCGGGAGAGAAAGCACAGATACGCAGTATTTT.

Concerning this clonotype itself: A much more abundant neighbour one base away suggests this may be a read error. The chain employs TRBV5-4 and TRBJ2-7, with 9 nucleotides matching TRBD2. The J segment lost 3 bases and the V segment lost 3 bases, leaving 7 bases of the junction unmatched. This CDR3 has 15 amino acids. CDR1 and CDR2 from the germline V gene are SGHNT and YYREEE (reference sequence). CDR3 in DNA: TGTGCCAGCAGCTATGGGACTAGCAGGCACTACGAGCAGTACTTC. Residues: CASSYGTSRHYEQYF.

Remarks on this clonotype: A much larger clone is a single base away; this may be a read error. The chain carries TRBV5-5 and TRBJ2-7, with 13 nucleotides matching TRBD2. The germline V gene has CDR1 SGHKS and CDR2 YYEKEE (reference sequence). The CDR3 contains 15 residues. For the CDR3, the DNA is TGTGCCGGCAGCGGTGGACTAGCGGGAGCCTACGAGCAGTACTTC. As protein: CAGSGGLAGAYEQYF.

The V gene is TRBV10-3, the J gene TRBJ1-2; D remains unclear. V lost 10 bases and J lost 6, with 15 bases in between. The CDR3 has 12 residues. Germline CDR1 ENHRY, CDR2 SYGVKD. The CDR3 DNA reads TGTGCCACCGAGGGATCTCCGGATGGCTACACCTTC. It yields the protein CATEGSPDGYTF.

The chain links TRBV6-6 to TRBJ1-6; the match to TRBD1 covers 9 bases. This CDR3 has 16 residues. The J segment lost 10 bases and the V segment lost 5 bases, leaving 12 bases of the junction unmatched. Germline V gene sequence: CDR1 MNHNY, CDR2 SVGAGI (reference sequence). The CDR3 bases are TGTGCCAGCAGTACCACAACAGGGGGCCCGAGGTCACCCCTCCACTTT. Translation gives CASSTTTGGPRSPLHF.

The chain is built from TRBV28 and TRBJ2-7; 7 nucleotides align to TRBD2. V was pared by 2 bases and J by 7 bases, with 2 bases of the junction left unmatched. The CDR3 runs to 12 residues. Germline V gives CDR1 MDHEN, CDR2 SYDVKM. The CDR3 sequence is CASSLTREEQYF. CDR3 nucleotide sequence: TGTGCCAGCAGTTTAACGCGGGAGGAGCAGTACTTC.

Of note for this clonotype: This clone may be a read error of a much larger clone one base away. This chain uses TRBV6-2 or TRBV6-3 with TRBJ2-7; tentatively, D is TRBD1 (6 bases). Germline-derived CDR1 and CDR2 are MNHEY and SVGEGT. The CDR3 runs 16 residues. CDR3 protein: CVSRERKTGPSYEQYF. CDR3 bases: TGTGTCAGCAGGGAAAGAAAAACAGGGCCCTCCTACGAGCAGTACTTC.

J is TRBJ1-2 and V is TRBV28; no reliable D call. The CDR3 contains 13 residues. Germline values: CDR1 MDHEN, CDR2 SYDVKM. The V end was cut by 10 bases, the J end by 12 bases, with 24 bases between. CDR3 sequence (DNA): TGTGCCACGGAGCCATGGCGTCATTCGGATGACACCTTC. Its translation is CATEPWRHSDDTF.

The chain is built from TRBV5-6 and TRBJ2-7; TRBD2 might be the D (6 bases). There are 16 residues in the CDR3. The V gene lost 3 bases and the J gene lost 0 bases, with 16 bases spanning the gap. The germline CDR1 and CDR2 sequences are SGHDT and YYEEEE. In nucleotides, the CDR3 is TGTGCCAGCAGCTCGCTTTGGGGGGAATCCTCCTACGAGCAGTACTTC. It yields the protein CASSSLWGESSYEQYF.

The CDR3 nucleotides read TGCGCCAGCAAAAGGGATAACTCTGGGGCCAACGTCCTGACTTTC. Amino acids: CASKRDNSGANVLTF. The V gene is TRBV10-2, the J gene TRBJ2-6; D unresolved. Per the germline V gene, CDR1 is WSHSY and CDR2 is SAAADI. CDR3 length equals 15 residues. Trimming removed 7 bases at V and 0 bases at J, with 10 bases between.

This chain links TRBV2 with TRBJ2-2; TRBD2 agrees at 9 bases. Germline trimming cut 3 bases from V and 5 bases from J; bases unmatched to any gene: 7. The CDR3 spans 16 residues. Germline loops: CDR1 SNHLY, CDR2 FYNNEI. DNA for the CDR3: TGTGCCAGCAGTGACCCACTAGCGGGTGGGACCGGGGAGCTGTTTTTT. This translates into CASSDPLAGGTGELFF.